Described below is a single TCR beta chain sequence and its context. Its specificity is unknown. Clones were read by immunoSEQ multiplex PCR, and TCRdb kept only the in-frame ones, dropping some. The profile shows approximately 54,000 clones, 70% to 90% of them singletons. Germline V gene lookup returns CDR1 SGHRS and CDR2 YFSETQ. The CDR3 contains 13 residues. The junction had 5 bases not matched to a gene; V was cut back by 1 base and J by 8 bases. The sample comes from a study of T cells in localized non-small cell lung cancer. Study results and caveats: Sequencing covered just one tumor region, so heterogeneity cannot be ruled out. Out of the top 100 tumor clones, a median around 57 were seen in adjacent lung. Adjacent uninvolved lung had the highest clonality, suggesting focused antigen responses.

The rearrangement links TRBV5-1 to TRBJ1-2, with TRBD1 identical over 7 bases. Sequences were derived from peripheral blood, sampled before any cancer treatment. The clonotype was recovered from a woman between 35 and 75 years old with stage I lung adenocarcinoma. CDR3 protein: CASSLSRGRGYTF. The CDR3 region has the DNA TGCGCCAGCAGCTTGTCAAGGGGGCGAGGCTACACCTTC.